The 26 T cell receptor beta chains below were found in one sample sequenced in a study of OX40 agonist ivuxolimab in advanced cancers. Some clones are missing from TCRdb's copy, which holds only in-frame ones; the method was immunoSEQ multiplex PCR. The table has some 66,000 clones, roughly 73% seen once; the top ten hold 1.5% to 2%. This sample comprised CD4+ or CD8+ T cells sorted from blood, obtained in a trial of the OX40 agonist ivuxolimab. Every receptor here comes from an adult with an advanced solid tumor such as melanoma, head and neck, liver or kidney cancer.

This clone is medium-sized by share. This chain links TRBV11-3 with TRBJ1-2, with D unclear. The CDR3 is made up of 13 amino acids. CDR1 and CDR2 (germline): SGHNT, YENEEA. Trimming stripped 5 bases from V and 8 bases from J, with 15 bases between. DNA for the CDR3: TGTGCCAGCAGCCCGTCGGGTGGCCGGGGCTACACCTTC. Its protein product is CASSPSGGRGYTF.

This clone was seen once. CDR3 amino acids: CASSPTRESSYEQYF. The CDR3 DNA sequence: TGTGCCAGCTCACCTACACGGGAGAGCTCCTACGAGCAGTACTTC. The chain employs TRBV18 and TRBJ2-7; maybe TRBD2 (6 bases). The CDR3 runs 15 residues. V was shortened by 3 bases and J by 0 bases, with 12 bases between the two germline ends. Germline V CDR1 and CDR2: KGHSH, LQKENI.

Comments on this clone: A read error may account for a junction end that differs from germline. The chain combines TRBV28 with TRBJ2-7; tentatively, D is TRBD1 (6 bases). The CDR3 totals 12 residues. Per germline, CDR1 MDHEN and CDR2 SYDVKM. CDR3 coding DNA: TGTGCCAGCAGCCACACAGGGTCGGACGCACCGTTC. Translation gives CASSHTGSDAPF.

The chain links TRBV19 to TRBJ2-5; the match to TRBD2 covers 8 bases. The CDR3 contains 15 residues. Per germline, CDR1 LNHDA and CDR2 SQIVND (reference sequence). J lost 5 bases, V lost 1 base, and 6 bases had no gene match. The CDR3 DNA sequence: TGTGCCAGTAGTATAGCGGGGGGGCGGTGGGAGACCCAGTACTTC. Amino acids: CASSIAGGRWETQYF.

The V call is TRBV4-1, the J call TRBJ2-5, with D possibly matching TRBD2 (6 bases). TRBJ2-7 matches the DNA end more closely, so the J call is doubtful. This CDR3 region has 13 residues. Germline CDR1 and CDR2: MGHRA and YSYEKL. The CDR3 coding sequence is TGCGCCAGCAGCCAGGGGACTCACTACGAGCAGTACTTC. This sequence encodes CASSQGTHYEQYF.

The chain employs TRBV5-1 and TRBJ1-1, with 7 bases identical to TRBD1. V was clipped by 0 bases and J by 0 bases; unmatched bases: 2. This CDR3 region has 15 residues. Germline CDR1 SGHRS, CDR2 YFSETQ. CDR3 coding DNA: TGCGCCAGCAGCTTGGTGACAGGGATGAACACTGAAGCTTTCTTT. This gives the protein CASSLVTGMNTEAFF. The full variable domain, in which reference TRBV5-1 and TRBJ1-1 provide the parts outside the CDR3, is KAGVTQTPRYLIKTRGQQVTLSCSPISGHRSVSWYQQTPGQGLQFLFEYFSETQRNKGNFPGRFSGRQFSNSRSEMNVSTLELGDSALYLCASSLVTGMNTEAFFGQGTRLTVV.

This clone was observed a few times. The genes are TRBV5-5 and TRBJ2-7; the D is unclear. Germline V gives CDR1 SGHKS, CDR2 YYEKEE (reference sequence). CDR3 size: 11 residues. The V and J ends lost 5 bases and 0 bases respectively, with 3 bases between them. CDR3 nucleotides: TGTGCCAGCAGTTACTCCTACGAGCAGTACTTC. It codes for CASSYSYEQYF.

This sequence joins TRBV11-2 and TRBJ1-1; D gene ambiguous. Between the trimmed V and J ends, which lost 3 bases and 1 base, there was a span of 6 bases. The CDR3 has 13 amino acids. CDR1 and CDR2 from the germline V gene are SGHAT and FQNNGV. The CDR3 spells CASSLAENTEAFF. CDR3 nucleotide sequence: TGTGCCAGCAGCTTGGCAGAGAACACTGAAGCTTTCTTT. Combining the CDR3 with reference TRBV11-2 and TRBJ1-1 gives the whole variable domain EAGVAQSPRYKIIEKRQSVAFWCNPISGHATLYWYQQILGQGPKLLIQFQNNGVVDDSQLPKDRFSAERLKGVDSTLKIQPAKLEDSAVYLCASSLAENTEAFFGQGTRLTVV.

This clone has just one count. The V call is TRBV25-1, the J call TRBJ2-3; 7 nucleotides match TRBD2. The CDR3 sequence is 15 residues long. With V trimmed by 1 base and J by 0 bases, 1 base remained unmatched. The germline V gene has CDR1 MGHDK and CDR2 SYGVNS. CDR3 protein: CASSEWGGSTDTQYF. CDR3 sequence (DNA): TGTGCCAGCAGTGAATGGGGGGGTAGCACAGATACGCAGTATTTT.

This sequence joins TRBV5-1 and TRBJ2-1; tentatively, D is TRBD1 or TRBD2 (6 bases each). The CDR3 totals 15 residues. Trimming removed 5 bases from V and 0 bases from J, with 12 bases in between. The germline V gene encodes CDR1 SGHRS and CDR2 YFSETQ. Here the CDR3 reads CASSVGGLSYNEQFF. In DNA form, the CDR3 reads TGCGCCAGCAGTGTGGGGGGCCTCTCCTACAATGAGCAGTTCTTC.

The chain is built from TRBV29-1 and TRBJ2-3; no reliable D call. CDR3 length: 8 amino acids. V lost 3 bases, J lost 8 bases, and 0 bases lay in between. CDR1 is SQVTM and CDR2 is ANQGSEA in the germline V gene. CDR3: CSVDTQYF. The CDR3 DNA sequence: TGCAGCGTTGATACGCAGTATTTT.

V usage is TRBV5-1 and J usage is TRBJ2-3, with 7 bases identical to TRBD2. V shed 4 bases, J shed 0 bases, and the junction held 5 bases outside the gene matches. CDR1 SGHRS and CDR2 YFSETQ come from the germline V gene. This CDR3 contains 15 residues. The CDR3 reads CASSGLAESTDTQYF. The CDR3 bases are TGCGCCAGCAGCGGCCTAGCGGAAAGCACAGATACGCAGTATTTT. Based on the CDR3 plus reference TRBV5-1 and TRBJ2-3, the full variable domain is KAGVTQTPRYLIKTRGQQVTLSCSPISGHRSVSWYQQTPGQGLQFLFEYFSETQRNKGNFPGRFSGRQFSNSRSEMNVSTLELGDSALYLCASSGLAESTDTQYFGPGTRLTVL.

This clone was picked up a small number of times. The genes are TRBV19 and TRBJ1-5, with D possibly matching TRBD1 (5 bases). Trimming shortened V by 7 bases and J by 5 bases, and 15 bases separated the two germline ends. This CDR3 comprises 14 residues. The germline CDR1 and CDR2 sequences are LNHDA and SQIVND (reference sequence). The CDR3 loop reads CASMDTSGYQPQHF. The CDR3 nucleotides are TGTGCCAGTATGGACACCAGTGGTTATCAGCCCCAGCATTTT.

The chain carries TRBV5-1 and TRBJ2-1; 10 nucleotides line up with TRBD2. The V gene end was trimmed by 1 base and the J gene end by 10 bases; junction bases not matched to a gene: 8. The germline V gene has CDR1 SGHRS and CDR2 YFSETQ. The CDR3 covers 15 residues. CDR3 protein: CASSLSLAGAGEQFF. The CDR3 DNA is TGCGCCAGCAGCTTGAGTCTAGCGGGAGCTGGAGAGCAGTTCTTC. The variable domain in full, with the rest retrieved from reference TRBV5-1 and TRBJ2-1, is KAGVTQTPRYLIKTRGQQVTLSCSPISGHRSVSWYQQTPGQGLQFLFEYFSETQRNKGNFPGRFSGRQFSNSRSEMNVSTLELGDSALYLCASSLSLAGAGEQFFGPGTRLTVL.

This clone has only a few counts. The CDR3 coding sequence is TGCAGCGTTGGGAAGGTGGGCACAGATACGCAGTATTTT. Translated, it gives CSVGKVGTDTQYF. The chain links TRBV29-1 to TRBJ2-3; D is unclear. The CDR3 contains 13 residues. With 4 bases removed from V and 1 base from J, the gap between germline ends came to 9 bases. Per germline, CDR1 SQVTM and CDR2 ANQGSEA.

The rearrangement joins TRBV4-2 to TRBJ2-1; 7 bases are shared with TRBD1. The CDR3 covers 14 residues. V lost 2 bases and J lost 5; bases outside the gene matches: 3. Germline V CDR1 and CDR2: LGHNA, YNFKEQ. Here the CDR3 reads CASSQPGGDNEQFF. The DNA for the CDR3 is TGTGCCAGCAGCCAACCAGGGGGTGACAATGAGCAGTTCTTC.

The chain employs TRBV2 and TRBJ2-7, with D maybe TRBD1 (5 bases). The germline gives CDR1 SNHLY, CDR2 FYNNEI. This CDR3 spans 14 amino acids. The V end lost 9 bases, the J end lost 2 bases, and 17 bases lay between the germline ends. CDR3 loop: CASILGEKTYEQYF. CDR3 sequence (DNA): TGTGCCAGTATCTTAGGGGAAAAAACCTACGAGCAGTACTTC.

The J gene is TRBJ1-2, the V gene TRBV2, with 8 bases that match TRBD1. V shed 5 bases and J 5 bases; nucleotides not matched to a gene: 7. CDR1 and CDR2 (germline): SNHLY, FYNNEI. This CDR3 is built from 14 residues. CDR3 nucleotides: TGTGCCAGCAGTTTGACAGGGGTAGGATATGGCTACACCTTC. Residues: CASSLTGVGYGYTF.

The V and J genes are TRBV7-9 and TRBJ2-3; 8 positions match TRBD1. The junction had 8 bases not matched to a gene; V was cut back by 3 bases and J by 0 bases. CDR3 length: 17 amino acids. Germline V CDR1 and CDR2: SEHNR, FQNEAQ (reference sequence). The CDR3 DNA reads as TGTGCCAGCAGCTTCATTCGGACAGGGATCAGCACAGATACGCAGTATTTT. Protein product: CASSFIRTGISTDTQYF.

This chain links TRBV18 with TRBJ1-1; the D is unclear. The germline CDR1 and CDR2 sequences are KGHSH and LQKENI. This CDR3 contains 16 residues. Deletions cut 2 bases from V and 3 bases from J, with 16 bases between. The CDR3 bases are TGTGCCAGCTCACCATCGTCTACAATTGGGTACACTGAAGCTTTCTTT. It specifies CASSPSSTIGYTEAFF.

The chain is built from TRBV6-5 and TRBJ2-7; TRBD2 might be the D (5 bases). Germline values: CDR1 MNHEY, CDR2 SVGAGI. Between the trimmed V and J ends, which lost 0 bases and 0 bases, there was a span of 6 bases. The length of the CDR3 is 14 residues. CDR3 loop: CASSYSTTSYEQYF. As DNA, the CDR3 is TGTGCCAGCAGTTACTCGACTACCTCCTACGAGCAGTACTTC.

This chain's CDR3 is CASSHMGVYLGEQETQYF. Here the CDR3 DNA reads TGCGCCAGCAGCCACATGGGGGTCTACTTAGGGGAACAAGAGACCCAGTACTTC. The V and J genes are TRBV5-1 and TRBJ2-5; D might be TRBD1 or TRBD2, each matching 5 bases. Trimming took off 4 bases at V and 2 bases at J, with 24 bases between the two ends. CDR1 is SGHRS and CDR2 is YFSETQ in the germline V gene. The CDR3 contains 18 residues.

The chain is built from TRBV6-5 and TRBJ1-2; D remains ambiguous. The CDR3 spans 14 residues. From germline, CDR1 is MNHEY and CDR2 SVGAGI. Trimming stripped 7 bases from V and 4 bases from J, with 16 bases between. CDR3 sequence: CASTPGRTAYGYTF. The CDR3 DNA reads TGTGCCAGCACCCCGGGCAGGACGGCCTATGGCTACACCTTC.

This chain connects TRBV14 to TRBJ2-5, with TRBD2 matching over 12 bases. Unmatched junction bases numbered 3, after V lost 5 bases and J lost 2 bases. The CDR3 covers 15 residues. Germline V lookup: CDR1 SGHDN, CDR2 FVKESK. CDR3 in amino acids: CASSATSGRQETQYF. CDR3 bases: TGTGCCAGCAGCGCGACTAGCGGGAGACAAGAGACCCAGTACTTC. The whole variable domain, remainder taken from reference TRBV14 and TRBJ2-5, is EAGVTQFPSHSVIEKGQTVTLRCDPISGHDNLYWYRRVMGKEIKFLLHFVKESKQDESGMPNNRFLAERTGGTYSTLKVQPAELEDSGVYFCASSATSGRQETQYFGPGTRLLVL.

The rearrangement links TRBV11-3 to TRBJ2-2; 13 bases are a match to TRBD2. The trim removed 3 bases at V and 2 bases at J, leaving 6 bases unmatched. In germline, CDR1 is SGHNT, CDR2 YENEEA. This CDR3 comprises 18 residues. The CDR3 coding sequence is TGTGCCAGCAGCTTCCGTCGGGGACTAGCGGGAAACACCGGGGAGCTGTTTTTT. Protein product: CASSFRRGLAGNTGELFF. Combining the CDR3 with reference TRBV11-3 and TRBJ2-2 gives the whole variable domain EAGVVQSPRYKIIEKKQPVAFWCNPISGHNTLYWYLQNLGQGPELLIRYENEEAVDDSQLPKDRFSAERLKGVDSTLKIQPAELGDSAVYLCASSFRRGLAGNTGELFFGEGSRLTVL.

The chain is built from TRBV11-3 and TRBJ2-1, with 7 bases lining up with TRBD1. The CDR3 contains 16 residues. The junction had 8 bases not matched to a gene; V was cut back by 4 bases and J by 2 bases. Germline lookup yields CDR1 SGHNT and CDR2 YENEEA. CDR3 in DNA: TGTGCCAGCAGCTCGACCGGGACAGCCGCCTACAATGAGCAGTTCTTC. It yields the protein CASSSTGTAAYNEQFF.